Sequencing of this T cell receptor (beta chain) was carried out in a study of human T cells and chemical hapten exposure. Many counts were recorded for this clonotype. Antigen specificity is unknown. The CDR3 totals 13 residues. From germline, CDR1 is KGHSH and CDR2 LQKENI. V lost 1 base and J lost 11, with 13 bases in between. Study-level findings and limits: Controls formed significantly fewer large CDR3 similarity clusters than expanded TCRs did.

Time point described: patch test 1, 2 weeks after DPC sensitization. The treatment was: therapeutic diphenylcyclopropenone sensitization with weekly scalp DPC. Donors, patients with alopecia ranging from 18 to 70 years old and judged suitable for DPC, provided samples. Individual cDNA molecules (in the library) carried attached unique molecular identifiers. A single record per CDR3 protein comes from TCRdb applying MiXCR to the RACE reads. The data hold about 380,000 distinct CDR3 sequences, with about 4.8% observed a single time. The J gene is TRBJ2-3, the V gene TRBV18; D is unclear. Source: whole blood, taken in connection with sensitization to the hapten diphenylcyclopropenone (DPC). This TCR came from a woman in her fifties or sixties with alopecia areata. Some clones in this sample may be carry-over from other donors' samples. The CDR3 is CASSPQSERGQYF. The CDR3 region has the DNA TGTGCCAGCTCACCACAAAGTGAGCGAGGGCAGTATTTT.